Listed here are 19 T cell receptor beta chains from one sample, sequenced in a study of cytomegalovirus exposure and HLA in healthy donors. PCR primers comprised 60 Vbeta and 13 Jbeta primers. Produced via immunoSEQ multiplex PCR; TCRdb's table is partial and in-frame only. The repertoire holds about 130,000 clones, roughly 80% seen once, with roughly 8% in the top ten. Source material: PBMCs. The receptor source for this set is a woman between 50 and 59 years old in good health and CMV-seropositive.

The V gene is TRBV4-3, the J gene TRBJ1-5; D ambiguous. The CDR3 runs 13 residues. The germline gives CDR1 LGHNA, CDR2 YSLEER. V was pared by 0 bases and J by 4 bases, with 4 bases between. CDR3 in DNA: TGCGCCAGCAGCCAAGAAGAGAATCAGCCCCAGCATTTT. Amino acids: CASSQEENQPQHF.

The V call is TRBV7-2, the J call TRBJ2-3; 7 bases match TRBD1. CDR3 length: 15 residues. The germline gives CDR1 SGHTA, CDR2 FQGNSA. V trimming: 3 bases; J trimming: 0 bases; junction bases outside the gene matches: 3. The CDR3 sequence is CASSLGQQSTDTQYF. The CDR3 DNA sequence: TGTGCCAGCAGCTTGGGACAGCAGAGCACAGATACGCAGTATTTT. Combining the CDR3 with reference TRBV7-2 and TRBJ2-3 gives the whole variable domain GAGVSQSPSNKVTEKGKDVELRCDPISGHTALYWYRQSLGQGLEFLIYFQGNSAPDKSGLPSDRFSAERTGGSVSTLTIQRTQQEDSAVYLCASSLGQQSTDTQYFGPGTRLTVL.

The CDR3 bases are TGTGCCAGCTCAGTTCGGACAAGTCAAGAGACCCAGTACTTC. Translating it yields CASSVRTSQETQYF. The genes are TRBV18 and TRBJ2-5, with a weak D call TRBD1 (5 bases). The CDR3 sequence is 14 residues long. Germline CDR1 is KGHSH and CDR2 is LQKENI. Trimming took off 5 bases at V and 2 bases at J, with 12 bases between the two ends.

This clone was observed a few times. The V gene is TRBV18, the J gene TRBJ2-5; D is possibly TRBD2 (6 bases). The J call is in doubt because the DNA end fits TRBJ2-7 better. In germline, CDR1 is KGHSH, CDR2 LQKENI. The CDR3 length is 17 residues. The CDR3 region is CASSPYGRGASSYEQYF. CDR3 coding DNA: TGTGCCAGCTCACCATATGGGCGCGGGGCCAGCTCCTACGAGCAGTACTTC.

J is TRBJ2-2 and V is TRBV5-5; the match to TRBD1 covers 8 bases. The junction had 9 bases not matched to a gene; V was cut back by 4 bases and J by 4 bases. Germline V gene data show CDR1 as SGHKS and CDR2 as YYEKEE (reference sequence). This CDR3 has 16 residues. The DNA for the CDR3 is TGTGCCAGCAGCCGACTGCAGGGGGCCTTCACCGGGGAGCTGTTTTTT. It translates to CASSRLQGAFTGELFF.

The chain carries TRBV6-5 and TRBJ2-3; TRBD2 matches 15 bases. V was clipped by 2 bases and J by 3 bases; unmatched bases: 0. The CDR3 sequence is 16 residues long. The germline V gene encodes CDR1 MNHEY and CDR2 SVGAGI. CDR3 amino acids: CASSYGTSGGTDTQYF. In nucleotides, the CDR3 is TGTGCCAGCAGTTACGGGACTAGCGGGGGGACAGATACGCAGTATTTT.

This clone has only one observation. V gene TRBV9 combines with J gene TRBJ1-5; D is ambiguous. V shed 0 bases and J shed 7 bases, with 5 bases lying between them. This CDR3 spans 12 amino acids. Looked up from germline, CDR1 is SGDLS and CDR2 is YYNGEE. CDR3 residues: CASSVDGQPQHF. CDR3 DNA sequence: TGTGCCAGCAGCGTAGACGGGCAGCCCCAGCATTTT. Variable domain in full (rest from reference TRBV9 and TRBJ1-5): DSGVTQTPKHLITATGQRVTLRCSPRSGDLSVYWYQQSLDQGLQFLIQYYNGEERAKGNILERFSAQQFPDLHSELNLSSLELGDSALYFCASSVDGQPQHFGDGTRLSIL.

J is TRBJ1-4 and V is TRBV5-1; D gene uncertain. V shed 4 bases and J shed 3 bases, with 10 bases lying between them. The CDR3 is 14 residues long. From germline, CDR1 is SGHRS and CDR2 YFSETQ. CDR3 amino acids: CASSPGSSNEKLFF. The CDR3 nucleotides are TGCGCCAGCAGCCCCGGGAGCTCTAATGAAAAACTGTTTTTT. The full variable domain, completed using reference TRBV5-1 and TRBJ1-4, is KAGVTQTPRYLIKTRGQQVTLSCSPISGHRSVSWYQQTPGQGLQFLFEYFSETQRNKGNFPGRFSGRQFSNSRSEMNVSTLELGDSALYLCASSPGSSNEKLFFGSGTQLSVL.

This clone was detected only a few times. V usage is TRBV4-2 and J usage is TRBJ2-3, with 14 bases lining up with TRBD2. Germline V gene sequence: CDR1 LGHNA, CDR2 YNFKEQ. With V trimmed by 6 bases and J by 2 bases, 13 bases remained unmatched. The CDR3 loop spans 19 amino acids. CDR3 region: CASRSRLAGGDIITDTQYF. In DNA, the CDR3 is TGTGCCAGCAGAAGTCGACTAGCGGGAGGGGATATTATCACAGATACGCAGTATTTT.

The chain recombines TRBV6-5 with TRBJ1-1; D gene ambiguous. The V gene lost 2 bases and the J gene lost 6 bases, with 7 bases spanning the gap. The CDR3 totals 12 residues. Germline V gene lookup returns CDR1 MNHEY and CDR2 SVGAGI. CDR3: CASSYLGAEAFF. For the CDR3, the DNA is TGTGCCAGCAGTTACCTCGGAGCTGAAGCTTTCTTT.

V usage is TRBV30 and J usage is TRBJ2-1; no clear D. Per the germline V gene, CDR1 is GTSNPN and CDR2 is SVGIG (reference sequence). The CDR3 runs to 13 residues. Deletions cut 0 bases from V and 12 bases from J, with 15 bases between. For the CDR3, the DNA is TGTGCCTGGAGTGTAGAAAACCGTGGCAGGCAGTTCTTC. Protein: CAWSVENRGRQFF.

The rearrangement links TRBV6-6 to TRBJ2-2; 9 bases match TRBD2. The CDR3 has 16 amino acids. V was clipped by 7 bases and J by 0 bases; unmatched bases: 6. Looked up from germline, CDR1 is MNHNY and CDR2 is SVGAGI (reference sequence). The CDR3 sequence: CASKASGDSNTGELFF. Written as DNA, the CDR3 is TGTGCCAGCAAGGCTAGCGGGGACTCGAACACCGGGGAGCTGTTTTTT.

This sequence joins TRBV7-3 and TRBJ2-5; 8 bases are a match to TRBD1. CDR1 and CDR2 from the germline V gene are SGHTA and FQGTGA. V lost 3 bases and J lost 1; bases outside the gene matches: 1. The CDR3 totals 14 residues. The CDR3 here is CASSFDRGQETQYF. The CDR3 DNA is TGTGCCAGCAGCTTCGACAGGGGCCAAGAGACCCAGTACTTC.

For the CDR3, the DNA is TGCGCCAGCAGCCTCCTCCGGGACTCAGGAGGGCACGAGCAGTACTTC. This encodes CASSLLRDSGGHEQYF. V gene TRBV5-1 combines with J gene TRBJ2-5; tentatively, D is TRBD2 (6 bases). The end of the DNA is better explained by TRBJ2-7, so the J call may be wrong. The CDR3 is made up of 16 amino acids. Germline loops: CDR1 SGHRS, CDR2 YFSETQ.

The V gene is TRBV2, the J gene TRBJ2-7, with 12 bases that match TRBD2. Trimming took 5 bases from V and 4 from J; bases not matched to a gene: 6. The germline CDR1 and CDR2 sequences are SNHLY and FYNNEI. The CDR3 runs 15 residues. CDR3 residues: CASSITSGRPYEQYF. CDR3 sequence (DNA): TGTGCCAGCAGTATCACTAGCGGGAGGCCATACGAGCAGTACTTC.

The chain employs TRBV15 and TRBJ2-5, with D possibly TRBD2 on 7 matching bases. The length of the CDR3 is 16 residues. The V gene's germline CDR1 is LNHNV and CDR2 YYDKDF (reference sequence). The V and J ends lost 1 base and 5 bases respectively, with 17 bases between them. The CDR3 nucleotides read TGTGCCACCAGCAGAGCTTGGGGGGGCCCCCTGGAGACCCAGTACTTC. Protein: CATSRAWGGPLETQYF. Combining the CDR3 with reference TRBV15 and TRBJ2-5 gives the whole variable domain DAMVIQNPRYQVTQFGKPVTLSCSQTLNHNVMYWYQQKSSQAPKLLFHYYDKDFNNEADTPDNFQSRRPNTSFCFLDIRSPGLGDTAMYLCATSRAWGGPLETQYFGPGTRLLVL.

J is TRBJ1-4 and V is TRBV4-3, with D possibly TRBD1 on 6 matching bases. Germline CDR1 reads LGHNA; CDR2 reads YSLEER. This CDR3 spans 15 amino acids. The V end lost 1 base, the J end lost 12 bases, and 18 bases lay between the germline ends. The CDR3 region is CASSQGRTDPRELFF. The CDR3 DNA sequence: TGCGCCAGCAGCCAAGGTCGGACAGACCCCAGGGAACTGTTTTTT.

The V gene is TRBV5-1, the J gene TRBJ1-4, with D unclear. Germline lookup yields CDR1 SGHRS and CDR2 YFSETQ. The germline V and J ends were trimmed by 4 bases and 0 bases, with 7 bases remaining between them. The CDR3 totals 14 residues. DNA of the CDR3: TGCGCCAGCAGCCGTTATGCAACTAATGAAAAACTGTTTTTT. This encodes CASSRYATNEKLFF. Variable domain in full (rest from reference TRBV5-1 and TRBJ1-4): KAGVTQTPRYLIKTRGQQVTLSCSPISGHRSVSWYQQTPGQGLQFLFEYFSETQRNKGNFPGRFSGRQFSNSRSEMNVSTLELGDSALYLCASSRYATNEKLFFGSGTQLSVL.

The rearrangement joins TRBV7-9 to TRBJ1-1, with a tentative D call TRBD1 (5 bases). The V and J ends lost 5 bases and 4 bases respectively, with 17 bases between them. The V gene's germline CDR1 is SEHNR and CDR2 FQNEAQ (reference sequence). The CDR3 spans 15 residues. As DNA, the CDR3 is TGTGCCAGCAGCCTTTTGGGGGGTAGGGGCACTGAAGCTTTCTTT. This gives the protein CASSLLGGRGTEAFF.